This T cell receptor beta chain comes out of a study of blood T cell repertoires in COVID-19. Overall study: Specimens from acute and convalescent COVID-19 originated in the United States, Italy and Spain. T cells, B-cell-depleted T cells, or PBMCs provided the cDNA or gDNA that served as material.

As originally analysed: The assay estimated nucleated cells by amplifying reference gene primers. Sequencing was performed with immunoSEQ multiplex PCR; in TCRdb, only in-frame clones are kept and a portion is missing. The DNA was the basis for D and trimming; V, J and clone size are from that table. The repertoire holds about 410,000 clones, with about 89% as singletons. This clone showed up just a few times. Trimming removed 4 bases from V and 0 bases from J; junction bases left unmatched: 7. Germline CDR1 and CDR2: SGDLS and YYNGEE. This CDR3 comprises 17 residues. This sequence originates from a woman aged 40-49 years with COVID-19, enrolled during active disease. Source material: peripheral blood. The chain joins TRBV9 to TRBJ1-3; 10 bases match TRBD1. The CDR3, as DNA: TGTGCCAGCAGCCCGCGACAGGGGGCGATCTCTGGAAACACCATATATTTT. Residues: CASSPRQGAISGNTIYF.